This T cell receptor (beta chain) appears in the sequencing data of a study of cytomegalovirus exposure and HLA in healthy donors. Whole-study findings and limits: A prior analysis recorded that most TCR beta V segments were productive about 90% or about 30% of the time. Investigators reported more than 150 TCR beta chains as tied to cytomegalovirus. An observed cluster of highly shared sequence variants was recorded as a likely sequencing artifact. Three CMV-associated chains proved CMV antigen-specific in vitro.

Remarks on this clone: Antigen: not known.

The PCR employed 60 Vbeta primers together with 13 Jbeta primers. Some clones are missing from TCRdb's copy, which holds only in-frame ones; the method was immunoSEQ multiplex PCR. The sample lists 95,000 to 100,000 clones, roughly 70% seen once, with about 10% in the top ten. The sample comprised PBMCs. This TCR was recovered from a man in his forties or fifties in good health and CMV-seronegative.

The CDR3 sequence is CASSLAPTGRNQPQHF. The CDR3 DNA reads TGCGCCAGCAGCTTGGCCCCGACAGGGCGAAATCAGCCCCAGCATTTT. The V and J genes are TRBV5-1 and TRBJ1-5, with 7 positions matching TRBD1. The CDR3 totals 16 residues. V dropped 0 bases and J dropped 4; count of bases not matched to a gene: 7. Germline assignment: CDR1 SGHRS and CDR2 YFSETQ.